Here is one T cell receptor beta chain with its context. This specimen comes from a study of blood T cell repertoires in COVID-19. Study in general: Donors in the United States, Italy and Spain gave samples during acute or convalescent COVID-19. Sources were T cells, B-cell-depleted T cells, or PBMCs; the material itself was cDNA or gDNA.

Per the study methods: Nucleated cell counts were estimated from reference gene primer amplification. Sequencing used immunoSEQ multiplex PCR; TCRdb keeps in-frame clones, though not all of them. Clone size and the V and J calls come from that table; the DNA yielded D and trimming. The data show about 260,000 clones, about 88% seen once. The source material was peripheral blood. The origin of this receptor is a man aged 25 to 40 with active or convalescent COVID-19.

DNA of the CDR3: TGTGCCAGCAGTGGAAAACTAAGCTCCTATAATTCACCCCTCCACTTT. Its translation is CASSGKLSSYNSPLHF. The chain joins TRBV2 to TRBJ1-6; D is uncertain. The V end was cut by 4 bases, the J end by 0 bases, with 10 bases between. The CDR3 has 16 amino acids. CDR1 is SNHLY, CDR2 FYNNEI, per germline.